This passage covers 30 T cell receptor beta chains from one sample sequenced in a study of cytomegalovirus exposure and HLA in healthy donors. Vbeta (60) and Jbeta (13) primers were used in the PCR. Profiled with immunoSEQ multiplex PCR; TCRdb holds only in-frame clones, not every one. Among approximately 150,000 clones listed, approximately 91% were seen once. Sequenced input: PBMCs. The receptors derive from a woman between 35 and 50 years old in good health and CMV-seronegative.

Notes on this clone: Relative to the germline gene, one junction end is altered; a read error may explain this. This chain uses TRBV11-3 with TRBJ2-3, with D possibly being TRBD2 (5 bases). Germline-derived CDR1 and CDR2 are SGHNT and YENEEA. The CDR3 has 19 amino acids. CDR3 nucleotides: TGTACCAGCAGCTTTCCAACCGAGGGCCCGAGATCGTTCACAGATACGCAGTATTTT. It translates to CTSSFPTEGPRSFTDTQYF.

This chain joins TRBV30 and TRBJ1-2; 12 bases align to TRBD1. The V gene end was trimmed by 7 bases and the J gene end by 8 bases; junction bases not matched to a gene: 14. This CDR3 region has 15 residues. Germline CDR1 is GTSNPN and CDR2 is SVGIG (reference sequence). DNA for the CDR3: TGTGCCTTACTACCGTCGGGACAGGGGGCTTGGGGCTACACCTTC. Its translation is CALLPSGQGAWGYTF.

This clone was counted between two and nine times. The chain recombines TRBV5-8 with TRBJ2-1; 8 nucleotides align to TRBD2. The CDR3 is 15 residues long. V was pared by 7 bases and J by 5 bases, with 11 bases of the junction left unmatched. Germline lookup yields CDR1 SGHTS and CDR2 YDEGEE. CDR3 sequence: CASYKRSGRHNEQFF. DNA for the CDR3: TGTGCCAGCTACAAACGGAGCGGGAGACACAATGAGCAGTTCTTC. Based on the CDR3 plus reference TRBV5-8 and TRBJ2-1, the full variable domain is EAGVTQSPTHLIKTRGQQATLRCSPISGHTSVYWYQQALGLGLQFLLWYDEGEERNRGNFPPRFSGRQFPNYSSELNVNALELEDSALYLCASYKRSGRHNEQFFGPGTRLTVL.

The V and J genes are TRBV5-4 and TRBJ1-2, with TRBD1 matching 10 bases. V lost 3 bases and J lost 5; bases outside the gene matches: 1. Germline V CDR1 and CDR2: SGHNT, YYREEE (reference sequence). The CDR3 length is 13 residues. The CDR3 DNA is TGTGCCAGCAGCTCGGACAGGGGGTATGGCTACACCTTC. Encoded protein: CASSSDRGYGYTF. Combining the CDR3 with reference TRBV5-4 and TRBJ1-2 gives the whole variable domain ETGVTQSPTHLIKTRGQQVTLRCSSQSGHNTVSWYQQALGQGPQFIFQYYREEENGRGNFPPRFSGLQFPNYSSELNVNALELDDSALYLCASSSDRGYGYTFGSGTRLTVV.

A few counts support this clone. V is TRBV25-1 and J is TRBJ2-1; a weak D match, TRBD2 (6 bases). Trimming stripped 4 bases from V and 3 bases from J, with 10 bases between. Germline lookup yields CDR1 MGHDK and CDR2 SYGVNS. The CDR3 contains 14 residues. The CDR3 here is CASSAGTYYNEQFF. In nucleotides, the CDR3 is TGTGCCAGCAGTGCCGGGACTTACTACAATGAGCAGTTCTTC.

J is TRBJ2-5 and V is TRBV21-1; TRBD1 reflects the table's D call only, with no check against the DNA. TRBV21-1 is labeled a pseudogene. The CDR3 sequence is 15 residues long. CDR3 residues: CASSTTQQGGETQYF. The CDR3 DNA is TGTGCCAGCAGCACAACTCAACAGGGGGGAGAGACCCAGTACTTC.

This chain uses TRBV27 with TRBJ1-1; 10 bases fit TRBD1. The CDR3 runs 17 residues. Germline trimming cut 5 bases from V and 5 bases from J; bases unmatched to any gene: 14. Germline V gives CDR1 MNHEY, CDR2 SMNVEV (reference sequence). The CDR3 reads CASSADRGLPGGTEAFF. Here the CDR3 DNA reads TGTGCCAGCAGTGCCGACAGGGGGCTCCCGGGGGGGACTGAAGCTTTCTTT.

The rearrangement joins TRBV28 to TRBJ2-2; a possible D gene is TRBD2 (5 bases). CDR3 length: 15 residues. V lost 6 bases and J lost 2, with 13 bases in between. Germline V gene data show CDR1 as MDHEN and CDR2 as SYDVKM. This chain's CDR3 is CASSPPLANTGELFF. As DNA, the CDR3 is TGTGCCAGCAGCCCCCCCCTAGCAAACACCGGGGAGCTGTTTTTT.

V and J are TRBV28 and TRBJ1-2, with D perhaps TRBD1 (6 bases). Looked up from germline, CDR1 is MDHEN and CDR2 is SYDVKM. Trimming took off 5 bases at V and 4 bases at J, with 14 bases between the two ends. This CDR3 is built from 14 residues. CDR3 region: CASSGNRAGYGYTF. The CDR3 region has the DNA TGTGCCAGCAGTGGCAACAGGGCTGGCTATGGCTACACCTTC.

This clone was observed a few times. The genes are TRBV6-4 and TRBJ2-1; 7 positions agree with TRBD2. Trimming took 7 bases from V and 4 from J; bases not matched to a gene: 10. The germline V gene encodes CDR1 MRHNA and CDR2 SNTAGT. The CDR3 loop spans 15 amino acids. The CDR3 region has the DNA TGTGCCAGCACCCCGTGGAGCGGGACTTACAATGAGCAGTTCTTC. Encoded protein: CASTPWSGTYNEQFF.

Comments on this clone: The sample carries other DNA sequences with the same CDR3. V is TRBV5-1 and J is TRBJ2-1; 11 bases align to TRBD2. This CDR3 region has 15 residues. Germline-derived CDR1 and CDR2 are SGHRS and YFSETQ. V lost 1 base, J lost 4 bases, and 1 base stayed unmatched. The CDR3 region has the DNA TGCGCCAGCAGCTTGACTAGCGGGAGTTACAATGAGCAGTTCTTC. Translated, it gives CASSLTSGSYNEQFF. Full variable domain (missing parts from reference TRBV5-1 and TRBJ2-1): KAGVTQTPRYLIKTRGQQVTLSCSPISGHRSVSWYQQTPGQGLQFLFEYFSETQRNKGNFPGRFSGRQFSNSRSEMNVSTLELGDSALYLCASSLTSGSYNEQFFGPGTRLTVL.

V gene TRBV6-6 combines with J gene TRBJ2-3; the match to TRBD2 covers 7 bases. The CDR3 runs 15 residues. V was clipped by 4 bases and J by 1 base; unmatched bases: 5. Germline lookup yields CDR1 MNHNY and CDR2 SVGAGI (reference sequence). The CDR3 is CASSWAGAGTDTQYF. DNA of the CDR3: TGTGCCAGCAGTTGGGCGGGAGCCGGCACAGATACGCAGTATTTT.

V gene TRBV10-3 combines with J gene TRBJ2-1, with D possibly matching TRBD1 (5 bases). V was cut by 7 bases and J by 8 bases, with 12 bases left in between. The CDR3 has 12 amino acids. CDR1 ENHRY and CDR2 SYGVKD come from the germline V gene. CDR3 in DNA: TGTGCCATCAAGGGGCAGGCCCATGAGCAGTTCTTC. This gives the protein CAIKGQAHEQFF.

This clone came up once. This rearrangement joins TRBV11-3 to TRBJ2-2; possibly TRBD1 for D (6 bases). Germline assignment: CDR1 SGHNT and CDR2 YENEEA. This CDR3 spans 18 amino acids. V lost 5 bases, J lost 5 bases, and 24 bases lay in between. CDR3 region: CASSGQGRRIPGTGELFF. CDR3 in DNA: TGTGCCAGCAGCGGCCAGGGGCGGCGGATACCGGGGACCGGGGAGCTGTTTTTT.

This clone was detected a few times. The rearrangement uses TRBV20-1 and TRBJ2-1; D gene ambiguous. The CDR3 is 10 amino acids. Germline CDR1 is DFQATT and CDR2 is SNEGSKA (reference sequence). V was cut by 6 bases and J by 5 bases, with 5 bases left in between. The CDR3 sequence: CSAYHNEQFF. The CDR3 DNA is TGCAGTGCCTACCACAATGAGCAGTTCTTC.

The V and J genes are TRBV6-1 and TRBJ1-2, with D possibly TRBD1 on 6 matching bases. V lost 0 bases and J 6 bases, leaving 14 bases between the germline ends. The CDR3 has 15 amino acids. CDR1 and CDR2 (germline): MNHNS, SASEGT. CDR3 sequence reads: CASSEAAGVVDGYTF. CDR3 in DNA: TGTGCCAGCAGTGAAGCTGCAGGGGTCGTTGATGGCTACACCTTC.

The V and J genes are TRBV29-1 and TRBJ1-1; 10 bases are a match to TRBD1. With V trimmed by 4 bases and J by 5 bases, 4 bases remained unmatched. The length of the CDR3 is 13 residues. CDR1 is SQVTM, CDR2 ANQGSEA, per germline. CDR3 sequence reads: CSVARDRGTEAFF. The CDR3 DNA is TGCAGCGTTGCCCGGGACAGGGGAACTGAAGCTTTCTTT. The whole variable domain, filled in from reference TRBV29-1 and TRBJ1-1, reads SAVISQKPSRDICQRGTSLTIQCQVDSQVTMMFWYRQQPGQSLTLIATANQGSEATYESGFVIDKFPISRPNLTFSTLTVSNMSPEDSSIYLCSVARDRGTEAFFGQGTRLTVV.

This chain connects TRBV29-1 to TRBJ1-1; no clear D. Germline loops: CDR1 SQVTM, CDR2 ANQGSEA. The CDR3 contains 14 residues. With 4 bases removed from V and 0 bases from J, the gap between germline ends came to 12 bases. The CDR3 region is CSVVIFQMNTEAFF. The CDR3 region has the DNA TGCAGCGTTGTAATCTTCCAGATGAACACTGAAGCTTTCTTT.

This sequence joins TRBV5-1 and TRBJ1-2, with TRBD1 as a possible D gene (5 bases). The CDR3 has 14 amino acids. From germline, CDR1 is SGHRS and CDR2 YFSETQ. Between the trimmed V and J ends, which lost 7 bases and 4 bases, there was a span of 17 bases. The CDR3: CASCPRGDFYGYTF. In DNA, the CDR3 is TGCGCCAGCTGCCCGCGGGGCGACTTCTATGGCTACACCTTC.

The rearrangement uses TRBV5-1 and TRBJ1-6, with 7 bases matching TRBD1. The trim removed 0 bases at V and 6 bases at J, leaving 6 bases unmatched. CDR3 size: 16 residues. The germline gives CDR1 SGHRS, CDR2 YFSETQ. The CDR3 DNA reads as TGCGCCAGCAGCTTGGGAAGGGGGCTCATTAATTCACCCCTCCACTTT. This gives the protein CASSLGRGLINSPLHF.

This chain uses TRBV6-6 with TRBJ2-3; 10 bases are a match to TRBD1. CDR3 length: 15 amino acids. J was trimmed by 9 bases and V by 5 bases; bases with no gene match: 11. CDR1 MNHNY and CDR2 SVGAGI come from the germline V gene (reference sequence). The DNA of the CDR3 is TGTGCCAGCAGTCCTAGGGGACAGGGGACGGGGACGCAGTATTTT. Translation gives CASSPRGQGTGTQYF.

This clone was found once. The rearrangement joins TRBV9 to TRBJ2-5, with 10 bases aligning to TRBD1. CDR3 length: 16 amino acids. The J segment lost 7 bases and the V segment lost 4 bases, leaving 13 bases of the junction unmatched. Germline CDR1 is SGDLS and CDR2 is YYNGEE. CDR3 in DNA: TGTGCCAGCAGCCCGACAGGGGGCGCTTTTGAAGTGACCCAGTACTTC. Amino acid sequence: CASSPTGGAFEVTQYF.

This rearrangement joins TRBV6-5 to TRBJ2-7, with TRBD2 identical over 11 bases. Trimming cost V 0 bases and J 2 bases; bases outside gene matches: 3. The CDR3 runs to 16 residues. The germline gives CDR1 MNHEY, CDR2 SVGAGI. The CDR3 loop reads CASSYSLAGVTYEQYF. The DNA of the CDR3 is TGTGCCAGCAGTTACTCACTAGCGGGGGTGACCTACGAGCAGTACTTC.

J is TRBJ2-5 and V is TRBV4-1, with 12 bases that match TRBD2. CDR1 and CDR2 from the germline V gene are MGHRA and YSYEKL. V shed 10 bases, J shed 5 bases, and the junction held 8 bases outside the gene matches. This CDR3 has 14 residues. The CDR3 is CATGATSGRETQYF. CDR3 sequence (DNA): TGCGCCACCGGGGCCACTAGCGGGAGGGAGACCCAGTACTTC.

The chain recombines TRBV5-4 with TRBJ2-5; 7 bases align to TRBD1. This CDR3 contains 14 residues. Looked up from germline, CDR1 is SGHNT and CDR2 is YYREEE (reference sequence). V trimming: 0 bases; J trimming: 3 bases; junction bases outside the gene matches: 2. The CDR3 reads CASSLVGTEETQYF. The CDR3 DNA reads as TGTGCCAGCAGCTTGGTTGGGACAGAAGAGACCCAGTACTTC.

The chain combines TRBV30 with TRBJ2-2, with D perhaps TRBD1 (5 bases). CDR1 and CDR2 from the germline V gene are GTSNPN and SVGIG (reference sequence). Trimming pared 2 bases from V and 7 bases from J, leaving 14 bases between. The CDR3 covers 14 residues. Here the CDR3 DNA reads TGTGCCTGGAGTCAAGGGGCGCATCACGGGGAGCTGTTTTTT. This sequence encodes CAWSQGAHHGELFF.

The chain links TRBV5-1 to TRBJ2-7, with 9 bases fitting TRBD1. The CDR3 is made up of 15 amino acids. Trimming removed 4 bases from V and 0 bases from J; junction bases left unmatched: 5. CDR1 is SGHRS, CDR2 YFSETQ, per germline. The CDR3 loop is CASSSQQGASYEQYF. DNA of the CDR3: TGCGCCAGCAGCAGCCAACAGGGGGCCTCCTACGAGCAGTACTTC. The variable domain in full, completed from reference TRBV5-1 and TRBJ2-7, reads KAGVTQTPRYLIKTRGQQVTLSCSPISGHRSVSWYQQTPGQGLQFLFEYFSETQRNKGNFPGRFSGRQFSNSRSEMNVSTLELGDSALYLCASSSQQGASYEQYFGPGTRLTVT.

V usage is TRBV5-5 and J usage is TRBJ1-5, with D perhaps matching TRBD1 (5 bases). V was trimmed by 3 bases and J by 2 bases, leaving 12 bases between them. Germline V gene sequence: CDR1 SGHKS, CDR2 YYEKEE (reference sequence). The CDR3 consists of 15 residues. CDR3 nucleotide sequence: TGTGCCAGCAGCTCCGGGGGATGGGGCAATCAGCCCCAGCATTTT. Protein sequence: CASSSGGWGNQPQHF.

The V call is TRBV9, the J call TRBJ2-3; D remains ambiguous. Germline V CDR1 and CDR2: SGDLS, YYNGEE. V gave up 3 bases and J gave up 0 bases, with 5 bases separating them. The CDR3 spans 13 residues. The CDR3 region has the DNA TGTGCCAGCAGCGGAGCTAGCACAGATACGCAGTATTTT. It codes for CASSGASTDTQYF.

The chain has TRBV6-1 and TRBJ1-6; D ambiguous. Germline-derived CDR1 and CDR2 are MNHNS and SASEGT. The CDR3 totals 14 residues. V dropped 8 bases and J dropped 7 bases, with 15 bases sitting between them. Here the CDR3 reads CASRFGEVNSPLHF. The CDR3 region has the DNA TGTGCCAGCCGGTTCGGAGAAGTCAATTCACCCCTCCACTTT.